The present T cell receptor (beta chain) was sequenced within a study of blood T cells in healthy people across ages. This CDR3 spans 16 amino acids. Germline V CDR1 and CDR2: SGHTA, FQGNSA. Trimming removed 6 bases from V and 4 bases from J; junction bases left unmatched: 14. A J-beta primer mix and a sample-barcoded 5' primer were used in a second PCR of roughly 7 to 12 cycles. TCRdb analysed the 5' RACE reads with MiXCR anew, one entry per CDR3 protein. The data hold 1.5 million to 2 million distinct CDR3 sequences, with 39% observed a single time. This receptor was taken from a human donor in good health. This chain joins TRBV7-2 and TRBJ2-7; the match to TRBD2 covers 8 bases. Sequencing used blood. The CDR3 sequence is CASSSTGTRGPYEQYF. The CDR3 DNA reads TGTGCCAGCAGTTCCACCGGGACTAGAGGGCCGTACGAGCAGTACTTC.